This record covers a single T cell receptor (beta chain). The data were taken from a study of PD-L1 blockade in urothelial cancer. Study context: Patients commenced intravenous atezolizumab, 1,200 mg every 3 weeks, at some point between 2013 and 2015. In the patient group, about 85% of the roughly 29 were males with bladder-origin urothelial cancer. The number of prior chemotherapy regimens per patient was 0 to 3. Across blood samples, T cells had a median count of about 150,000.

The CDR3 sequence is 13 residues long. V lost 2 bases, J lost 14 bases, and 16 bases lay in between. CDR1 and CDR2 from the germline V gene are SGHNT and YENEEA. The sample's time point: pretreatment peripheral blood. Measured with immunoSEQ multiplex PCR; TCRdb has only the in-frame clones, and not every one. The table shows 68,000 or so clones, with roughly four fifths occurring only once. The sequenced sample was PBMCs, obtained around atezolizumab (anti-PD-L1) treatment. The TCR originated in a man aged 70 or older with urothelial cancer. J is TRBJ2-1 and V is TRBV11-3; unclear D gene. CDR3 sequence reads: CASSLSPVGREFF. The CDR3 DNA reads TGTGCCAGCAGCTTATCCCCGGTGGGTCGGGAGTTCTTC.